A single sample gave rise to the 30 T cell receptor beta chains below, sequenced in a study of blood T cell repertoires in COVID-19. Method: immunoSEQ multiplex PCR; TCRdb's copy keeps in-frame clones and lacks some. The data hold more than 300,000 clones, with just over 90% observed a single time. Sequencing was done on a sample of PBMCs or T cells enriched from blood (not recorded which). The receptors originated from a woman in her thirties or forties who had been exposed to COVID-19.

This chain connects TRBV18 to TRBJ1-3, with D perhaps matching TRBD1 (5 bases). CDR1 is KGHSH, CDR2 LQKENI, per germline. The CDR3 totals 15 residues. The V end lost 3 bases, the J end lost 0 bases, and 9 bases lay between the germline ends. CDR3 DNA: TGTGCCAGCTCACCGGACACTTTCTCTGGAAACACCATATATTTT. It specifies CASSPDTFSGNTIYF.

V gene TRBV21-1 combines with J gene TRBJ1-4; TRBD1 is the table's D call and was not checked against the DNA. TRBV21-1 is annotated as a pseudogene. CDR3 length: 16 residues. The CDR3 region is CASSKVRGHLNEKLFF. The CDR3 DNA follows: TGTGCCAGCAGCAAAGTTCGGGGACACCTGAATGAAAAACTGTTTTTT.

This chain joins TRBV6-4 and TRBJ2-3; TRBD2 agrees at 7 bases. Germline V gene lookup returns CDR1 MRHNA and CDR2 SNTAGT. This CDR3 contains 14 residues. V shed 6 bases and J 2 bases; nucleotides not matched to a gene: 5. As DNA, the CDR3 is TGTGCCAGCAGCCCGAGCGGGAACACAGATACGCAGTATTTT. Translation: CASSPSGNTDTQYF.

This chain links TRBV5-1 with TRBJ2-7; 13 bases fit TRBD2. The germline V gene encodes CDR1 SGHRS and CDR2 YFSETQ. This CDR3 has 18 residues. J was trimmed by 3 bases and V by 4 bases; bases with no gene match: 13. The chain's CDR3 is CASSQHSRTSGGNYEQYF. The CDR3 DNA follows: TGCGCCAGCAGCCAACATAGCCGGACTAGCGGGGGAAACTACGAGCAGTACTTC.

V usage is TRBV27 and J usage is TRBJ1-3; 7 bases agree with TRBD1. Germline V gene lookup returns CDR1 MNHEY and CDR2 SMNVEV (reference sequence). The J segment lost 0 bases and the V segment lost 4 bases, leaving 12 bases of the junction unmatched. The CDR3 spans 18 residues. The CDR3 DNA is TGTGCCAGCAGTTCCCTTAAAGGACAGGCACTCTCTGGAAACACCATATATTTT. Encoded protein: CASSSLKGQALSGNTIYF.

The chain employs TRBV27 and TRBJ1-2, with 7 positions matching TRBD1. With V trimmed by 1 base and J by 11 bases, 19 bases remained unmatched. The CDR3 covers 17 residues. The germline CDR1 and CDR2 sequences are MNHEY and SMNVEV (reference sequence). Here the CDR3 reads CASSLYPPGTDSLGYTF. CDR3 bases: TGTGCCAGCAGTTTATACCCCCCCGGGACAGACTCCCTTGGGTACACCTTC.

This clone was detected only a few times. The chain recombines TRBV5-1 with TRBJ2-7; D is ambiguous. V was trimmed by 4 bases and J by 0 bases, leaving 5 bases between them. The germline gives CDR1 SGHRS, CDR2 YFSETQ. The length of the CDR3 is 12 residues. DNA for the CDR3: TGCGCCAGCAGCACGAGCTCCTACGAGCAGTACTTC. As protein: CASSTSSYEQYF.

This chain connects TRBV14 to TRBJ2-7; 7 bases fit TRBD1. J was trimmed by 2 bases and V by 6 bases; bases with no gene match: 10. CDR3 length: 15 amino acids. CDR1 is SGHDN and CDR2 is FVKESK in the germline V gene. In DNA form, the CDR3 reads TGTGCCAGCAGTTTCGGACAGGCCGGTCCCTACGAGCAGTACTTC. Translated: CASSFGQAGPYEQYF.

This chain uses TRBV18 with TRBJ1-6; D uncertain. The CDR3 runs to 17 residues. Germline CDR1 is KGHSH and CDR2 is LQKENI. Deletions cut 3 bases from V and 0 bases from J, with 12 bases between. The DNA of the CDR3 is TGTGCCAGCTCACCTTCCGACGGGTACTCCTATAATTCACCCCTCCACTTT. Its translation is CASSPSDGYSYNSPLHF.

CDR3 loop: CASSHPNRGRAGELFF. Written as DNA, the CDR3 is TGCGCCAGCAGTCACCCTAACAGGGGAAGGGCCGGGGAGCTGTTTTTT. The V and J genes are TRBV23-1 and TRBJ2-2; 7 bases line up with TRBD1. TRBV23-1 is filed as an ORF, its function uncertain. V dropped 3 bases and J dropped 6; count of bases not matched to a gene: 10. The CDR3 spans 16 residues.

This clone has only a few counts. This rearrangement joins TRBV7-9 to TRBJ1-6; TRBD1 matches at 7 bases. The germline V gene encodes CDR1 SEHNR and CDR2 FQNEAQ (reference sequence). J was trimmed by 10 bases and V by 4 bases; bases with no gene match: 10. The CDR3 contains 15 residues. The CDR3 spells CASSSYTGVQSPLHF. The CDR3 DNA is TGTGCCAGCAGCTCCTACACAGGGGTTCAATCACCCCTCCACTTT.

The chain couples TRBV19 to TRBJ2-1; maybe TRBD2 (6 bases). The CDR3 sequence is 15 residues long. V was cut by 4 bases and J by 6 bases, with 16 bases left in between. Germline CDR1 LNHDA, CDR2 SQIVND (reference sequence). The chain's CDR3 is CASSTGRGFVNEQFF. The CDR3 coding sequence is TGTGCCAGTAGTACGGGGCGGGGTTTCGTCAATGAGCAGTTCTTC.

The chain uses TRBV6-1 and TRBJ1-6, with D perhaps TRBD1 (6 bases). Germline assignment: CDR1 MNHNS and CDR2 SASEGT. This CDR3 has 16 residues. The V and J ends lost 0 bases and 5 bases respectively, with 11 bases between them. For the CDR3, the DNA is TGTGCCAGCAGTGAAGCGCACAGGGTCGATAATTCACCCCTCCACTTT. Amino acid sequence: CASSEAHRVDNSPLHF.

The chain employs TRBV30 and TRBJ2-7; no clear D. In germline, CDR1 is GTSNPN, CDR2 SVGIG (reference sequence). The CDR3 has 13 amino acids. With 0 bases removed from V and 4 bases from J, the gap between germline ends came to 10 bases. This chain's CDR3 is CAWSVPSRYEQYF. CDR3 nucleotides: TGTGCCTGGAGTGTACCGTCCAGATACGAGCAGTACTTC. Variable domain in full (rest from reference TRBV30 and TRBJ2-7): SQTIHQWPATLVQPVGSPLSLECTVEGTSNPNLYWYRQAAGRGLQLLFYSVGIGQISSEVPQNLSASRPQDRQFILSSKKLLLSDSGFYLCAWSVPSRYEQYFGPGTRLTVT.

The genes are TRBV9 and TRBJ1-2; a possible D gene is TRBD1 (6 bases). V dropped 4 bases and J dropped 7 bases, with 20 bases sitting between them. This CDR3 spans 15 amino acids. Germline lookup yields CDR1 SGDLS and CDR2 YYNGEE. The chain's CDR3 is CASSLRDKTYSGYTF. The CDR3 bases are TGTGCCAGCAGCCTCCGGGACAAAACTTATTCTGGCTACACCTTC.

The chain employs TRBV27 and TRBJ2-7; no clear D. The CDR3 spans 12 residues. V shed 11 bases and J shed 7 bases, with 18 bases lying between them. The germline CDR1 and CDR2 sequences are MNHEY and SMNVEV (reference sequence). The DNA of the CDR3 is TGTGCCTGCGCCGAGTCTCCTCGAGAGCAGTACTTC. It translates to CACAESPREQYF.

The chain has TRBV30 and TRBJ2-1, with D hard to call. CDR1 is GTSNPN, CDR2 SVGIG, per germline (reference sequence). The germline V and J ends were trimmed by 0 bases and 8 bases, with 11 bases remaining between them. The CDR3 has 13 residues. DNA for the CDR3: TGTGCCTGGAGTGTACGGTCTAGACATGAGCAGTTCTTC. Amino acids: CAWSVRSRHEQFF.

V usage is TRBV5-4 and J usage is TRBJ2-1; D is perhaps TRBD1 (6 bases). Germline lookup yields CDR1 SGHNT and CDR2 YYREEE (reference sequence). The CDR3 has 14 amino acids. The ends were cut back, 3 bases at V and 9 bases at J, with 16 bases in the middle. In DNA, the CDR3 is TGTGCCAGCAGCTCGACAGGCGCGGCGAGTGAGCAGTTCTTC. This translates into CASSSTGAASEQFF.

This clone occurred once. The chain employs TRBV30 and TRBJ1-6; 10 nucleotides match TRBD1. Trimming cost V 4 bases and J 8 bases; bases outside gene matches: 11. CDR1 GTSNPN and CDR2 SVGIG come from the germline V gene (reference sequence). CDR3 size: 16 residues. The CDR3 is CAWNYDRTGGYSPLHF. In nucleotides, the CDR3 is TGTGCCTGGAATTACGACCGGACAGGGGGTTATTCACCCCTCCACTTT.

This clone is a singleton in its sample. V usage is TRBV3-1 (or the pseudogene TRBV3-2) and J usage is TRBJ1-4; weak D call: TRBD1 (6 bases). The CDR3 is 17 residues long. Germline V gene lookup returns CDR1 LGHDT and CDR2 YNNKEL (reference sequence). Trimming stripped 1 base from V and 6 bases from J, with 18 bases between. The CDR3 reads CASSQGYGAGEDEKLFF. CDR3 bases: TGTGCCAGCAGCCAAGGTTATGGAGCAGGGGAAGATGAAAAACTGTTTTTT.

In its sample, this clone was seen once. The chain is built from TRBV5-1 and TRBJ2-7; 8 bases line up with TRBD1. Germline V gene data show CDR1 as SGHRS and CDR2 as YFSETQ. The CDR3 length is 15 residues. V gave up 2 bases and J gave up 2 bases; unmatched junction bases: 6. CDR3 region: CASSLIPGQAYEQYF. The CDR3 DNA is TGCGCCAGCAGCTTAATTCCGGGACAGGCCTACGAGCAGTACTTC.

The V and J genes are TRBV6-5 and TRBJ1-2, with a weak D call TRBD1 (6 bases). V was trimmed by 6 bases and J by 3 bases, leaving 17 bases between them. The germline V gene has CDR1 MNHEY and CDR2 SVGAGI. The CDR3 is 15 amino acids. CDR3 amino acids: CASRNDGQGYYGYTF. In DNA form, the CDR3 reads TGTGCCAGCAGAAACGACGGGCAGGGGTACTATGGCTACACCTTC.

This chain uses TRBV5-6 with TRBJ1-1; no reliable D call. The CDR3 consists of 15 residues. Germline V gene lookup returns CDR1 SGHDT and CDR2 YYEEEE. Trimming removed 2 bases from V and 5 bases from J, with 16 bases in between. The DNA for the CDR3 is TGTGCCAGCAGCTTCCTGCGGGGTTCATGGACTGAAGCTTTCTTT. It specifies CASSFLRGSWTEAFF.

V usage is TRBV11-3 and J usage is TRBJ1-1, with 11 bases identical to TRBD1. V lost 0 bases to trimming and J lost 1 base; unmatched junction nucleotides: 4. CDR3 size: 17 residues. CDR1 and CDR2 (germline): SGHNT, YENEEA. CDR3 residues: CASSLDIGTGGNTEAFF. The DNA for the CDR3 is TGTGCCAGCAGCTTAGATATTGGGACAGGGGGGAACACTGAAGCTTTCTTT.

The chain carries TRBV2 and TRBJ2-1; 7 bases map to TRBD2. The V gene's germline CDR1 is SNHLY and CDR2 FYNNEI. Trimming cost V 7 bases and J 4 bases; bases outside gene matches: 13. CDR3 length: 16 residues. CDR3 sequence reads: CASNRQAGINYNEQFF. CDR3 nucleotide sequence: TGTGCCAGCAATCGACAAGCGGGGATAAATTACAATGAGCAGTTCTTC.

CDR3 protein: CASSRKGQFYEQYF. DNA for the CDR3: TGTGCCAGCAGCCGCAAGGGGCAGTTCTACGAGCAGTACTTC. The chain joins TRBV7-2 to TRBJ2-7; a weak D match, TRBD1 (5 bases). The length of the CDR3 is 14 residues. Trimming took off 5 bases at V and 3 bases at J, with 14 bases between the two ends. Germline V gene lookup returns CDR1 SGHTA and CDR2 FQGNSA.

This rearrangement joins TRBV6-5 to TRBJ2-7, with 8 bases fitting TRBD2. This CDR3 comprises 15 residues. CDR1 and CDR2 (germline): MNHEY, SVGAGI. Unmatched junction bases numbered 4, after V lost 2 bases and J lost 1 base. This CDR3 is CASSYGASGSYEQYF. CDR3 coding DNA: TGTGCCAGCAGTTACGGCGCTAGCGGGTCCTACGAGCAGTACTTC.

CDR3 protein: CASSQGFDGYTF. The CDR3 DNA reads TGTGCCAGCAGCCAGGGGTTTGATGGCTACACCTTC. V gene TRBV5-4 combines with J gene TRBJ1-2; maybe TRBD1 (6 bases). This CDR3 region has 12 residues. V was cut by 4 bases and J by 6 bases, with 10 bases left in between. Looked up from germline, CDR1 is SGHNT and CDR2 is YYREEE (reference sequence).

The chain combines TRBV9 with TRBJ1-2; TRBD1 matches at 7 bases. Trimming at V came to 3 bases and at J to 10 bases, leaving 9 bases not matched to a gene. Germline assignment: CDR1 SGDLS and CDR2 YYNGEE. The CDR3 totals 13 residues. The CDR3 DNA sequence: TGTGCCAGCAGCGAGGGGGCCGGGACAGACTACACCTTC. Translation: CASSEGAGTDYTF.

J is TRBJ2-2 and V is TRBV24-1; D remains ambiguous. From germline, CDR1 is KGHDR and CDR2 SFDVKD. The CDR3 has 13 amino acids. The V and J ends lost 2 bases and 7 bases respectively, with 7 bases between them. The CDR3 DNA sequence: TGTGCCACCAGTGATTATGAGCACGGGGAGCTGTTTTTT. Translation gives CATSDYEHGELFF.